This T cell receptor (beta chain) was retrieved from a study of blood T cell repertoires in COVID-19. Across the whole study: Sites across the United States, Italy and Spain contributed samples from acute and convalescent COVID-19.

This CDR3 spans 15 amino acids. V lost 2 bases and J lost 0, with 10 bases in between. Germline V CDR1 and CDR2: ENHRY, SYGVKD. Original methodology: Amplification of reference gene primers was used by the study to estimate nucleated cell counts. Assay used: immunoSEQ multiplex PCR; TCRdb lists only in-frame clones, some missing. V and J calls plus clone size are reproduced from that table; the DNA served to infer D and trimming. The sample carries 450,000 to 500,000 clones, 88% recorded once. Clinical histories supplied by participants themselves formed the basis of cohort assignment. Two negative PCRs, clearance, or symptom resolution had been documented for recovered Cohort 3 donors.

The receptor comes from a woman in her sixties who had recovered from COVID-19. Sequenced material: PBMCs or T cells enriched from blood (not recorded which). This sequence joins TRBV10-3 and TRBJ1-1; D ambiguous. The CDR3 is CAISEPNGMNTEAFF. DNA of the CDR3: TGTGCCATCAGTGAGCCGAACGGGATGAACACTGAAGCTTTCTTT.